This T cell receptor (beta chain) is drawn from a study of vaccination and CD4 T cells after COVID-19. Looking at the study overall: Every participant was given two doses of BNT162b2 or mRNA-1273 vaccine. Overlapping spike peptides of SARS-CoV-2, HCoV-NL63, HCoV-OC43 and HCoV-229E stimulated the cells.

This clonotype appeared a few times. Its antigen remains unknown. Treatment given: roughly 10-day PBMC culture with coronavirus spike peptide pools or control peptides (ViraFEST assay). PBMCs were cultured at two million per well with around 9.5 IU/ml IL-2 and approximately 9.7 ug/ml peptide pools. Trimming took off 4 bases at V and 3 bases at J, with 12 bases between the two ends. This CDR3 is 14 amino acids long. Germline loops: CDR1 SNHLY, CDR2 FYNNEI. The study, taken as a whole, reports: Although the median of SARS-CoV-2-reactive clonotypes rose from around 20 to 38, the change was not significant.

Cultured CD4+ T-cell DNA underwent Oncomine TCR Beta short-read sequencing. TCRdb redid the calling of the PCR reads with MiXCR, one entry per CDR3 protein. The sample lists 15,000 to 25,000 distinct CDR3 sequences; about two fifths were seen once. The chain employs TRBV2 and TRBJ2-5; D is possibly TRBD1 (6 bases). Sequencing was performed on cultured CD4+ T cells from blood. This receptor was taken from a human donor with COVID-19. The CDR3 here is CASSGTGSKETQYF. CDR3 nucleotide sequence: TGTGCCAGCAGTGGAACAGGGTCTAAAGAGACCCAGTACTTC.